A single sample is the source of the 15 T cell receptor beta chains below, sequenced in a study of cytomegalovirus exposure and HLA in healthy donors. Vbeta (60) and Jbeta (13) primers were used in the PCR. TCRdb keeps only in-frame clones here, not all; method: immunoSEQ multiplex PCR. The sample records under 200,000 clones, 65% to 90% being singletons. The sample was PBMCs. The receptors shown here come from a human donor in good health.

The genes are TRBV2 and TRBJ2-5; 9 bases map to TRBD2. The closer fit of TRBJ2-7 to the DNA end suggests the J call may be wrong. This CDR3 is 18 amino acids long. CDR1 is SNHLY, CDR2 FYNNEI, per germline. CDR3 DNA sequence: TGTGCCAGCAGTTCTTCTTGGGTCAGCGGGGGGTCGTCTCGCGAGCAGTACTTC. Its protein product is CASSSSWVSGGSSREQYF.

This clone was detected only once. V and J are TRBV19 and TRBJ2-1; D may be TRBD2 (5 bases). The CDR3 extends over 14 amino acids. CDR1 LNHDA and CDR2 SQIVND come from the germline V gene (reference sequence). Trimming pared 6 bases from V and 0 bases from J, leaving 9 bases between. DNA of the CDR3: TGTGCCAGTAGAACCGGGAACTCCTACAATGAGCAGTTCTTC. Translation: CASRTGNSYNEQFF.

The V and J genes are TRBV4-3 and TRBJ2-1; 10 bases align to TRBD2. The CDR3 runs to 14 residues. Germline values: CDR1 LGHNA, CDR2 YSLEER. With V trimmed by 2 bases and J by 12 bases, 7 bases remained unmatched. The DNA for the CDR3 is TGCGCCAGCAGCCAATCGGGACTAGCGCAAGTGCAGTTCTTC. As protein: CASSQSGLAQVQFF.

The rearrangement links TRBV11-2 to TRBJ2-1; tentative D call: TRBD2 (6 bases). V was shortened by 6 bases and J by 8 bases, with 17 bases between the two germline ends. Germline V gene data show CDR1 as SGHAT and CDR2 as FQNNGV. The CDR3 has 14 amino acids. CDR3 in amino acids: CASRFGTSGDEQFF. The CDR3 DNA follows: TGTGCCAGCAGATTCGGGACTTCCGGTGATGAGCAGTTCTTC.

This chain links TRBV2 with TRBJ2-1; D remains unclear. The CDR3 sequence is 13 residues long. V lost 10 bases and J 0 bases, leaving 10 bases between the germline ends. Germline CDR1 is SNHLY and CDR2 is FYNNEI. The chain's CDR3 is CAIIDSSYNEQFF. The CDR3 coding sequence is TGTGCCATAATAGATAGCTCCTACAATGAGCAGTTCTTC.

The chain has TRBV5-1 and TRBJ1-1; TRBD1 aligns across 9 bases. Germline CDR1 and CDR2: SGHRS and YFSETQ. Losses at the gene ends were 2 bases for V and 1 base for J; bases not matched to a gene: 3. The CDR3 is 15 residues long. For the CDR3, the DNA is TGCGCCAGCAGCTTACTGACAGGGGGGAACACTGAAGCTTTCTTT. It is translated as CASSLLTGGNTEAFF.

The J gene is TRBJ2-7, the V gene TRBV4-3, with TRBD1 identical over 8 bases. The CDR3 has 17 residues. V was clipped by 0 bases and J by 2 bases; unmatched bases: 9. In germline, CDR1 is LGHNA, CDR2 YSLEER. The CDR3 reads CASSQERRQGAPYEQYF. CDR3 in DNA: TGCGCCAGCAGCCAAGAAAGGCGGCAGGGGGCCCCCTACGAGCAGTACTTC.

This clone was detected once. This chain joins TRBV18 and TRBJ1-3; tentatively, D is TRBD1 (6 bases). This CDR3 spans 15 amino acids. The V and J ends lost 2 bases and 3 bases respectively, with 11 bases between them. Germline values: CDR1 KGHSH, CDR2 LQKENI. DNA of the CDR3: TGTGCCAGCTCACCATATGGACAGAATGGAAACACCATATATTTT. Translating it yields CASSPYGQNGNTIYF.

The gene calls are TRBV6-1 and TRBJ2-1; D perhaps matches TRBD2 (7 bases). There are 16 residues in the CDR3. V lost 2 bases and J 3 bases, leaving 14 bases between the germline ends. Per germline, CDR1 MNHNS and CDR2 SASEGT. CDR3: CASSEWGGGFYNEQFF. The CDR3, as DNA: TGTGCCAGCAGTGAATGGGGCGGGGGCTTCTACAATGAGCAGTTCTTC.

This clone was detected once. The J gene is TRBJ2-3, the V gene TRBV7-2; tentative D call: TRBD2 (6 bases). Trimming took off 5 bases at V and 4 bases at J, with 16 bases between the two ends. Germline assignment: CDR1 SGHTA and CDR2 FQGNSA. The CDR3 covers 15 residues. The chain's CDR3 is CASSPLGGTPDTQYF. CDR3 nucleotides: TGTGCCAGCAGCCCACTCGGCGGGACTCCAGATACGCAGTATTTT.

The chain links TRBV6-6 to TRBJ1-1, with 7 bases matching TRBD1. CDR1 is MNHNY, CDR2 SVGAGI, per germline (reference sequence). Trimming cost V 6 bases and J 0 bases; bases outside gene matches: 4. The CDR3 covers 14 residues. The CDR3 spells CASREQGLNTEAFF. As DNA, the CDR3 is TGTGCCAGCAGGGAACAGGGGCTGAACACTGAAGCTTTCTTT.

This chain joins TRBV27 and TRBJ2-2; 12 bases agree with TRBD2. The CDR3 is 16 amino acids. Germline assignment: CDR1 MNHEY and CDR2 SMNVEV (reference sequence). J was trimmed by 6 bases and V by 2 bases; bases with no gene match: 4. The CDR3 spells CASSLRLAGGPGELFF. The CDR3 region has the DNA TGTGCCAGCAGTTTACGGCTAGCGGGGGGGCCCGGGGAGCTGTTTTTT.

This chain connects TRBV7-9 to TRBJ1-6, with TRBD1 matching 8 bases. The V gene end was trimmed by 5 bases and the J gene end by 13 bases; junction bases not matched to a gene: 10. Germline V CDR1 and CDR2: SEHNR, FQNEAQ (reference sequence). CDR3 size: 14 residues. CDR3 loop: CASSLNGQGSPLHF. The CDR3 DNA reads as TGTGCCAGCAGCCTGAATGGACAGGGCAGTCCCCTCCACTTT.

The V and J genes are TRBV5-1 and TRBJ1-1; 9 bases map to TRBD1. The CDR3 is made up of 14 amino acids. Germline CDR1 and CDR2: SGHRS and YFSETQ. Trimming removed 4 bases from V and 3 bases from J; junction bases left unmatched: 4. The CDR3 DNA reads TGCGCCAGCAGCCCGGGACAGGGAGACACTGAAGCTTTCTTT. The encoded protein is CASSPGQGDTEAFF.

This clone was counted between two and nine times. The V gene is TRBV4-1, the J gene TRBJ2-6; perhaps TRBD1 as D (5 bases). The CDR3 runs to 19 residues. Trimming removed 1 base from V and 0 bases from J, with 16 bases in between. From germline, CDR1 is MGHRA and CDR2 YSYEKL. CDR3 sequence (DNA): TGCGCCAGCAGCCAAGCCTTCGGCCCACAGGTCTCTGGGGCCAACGTCCTGACTTTC. Protein sequence: CASSQAFGPQVSGANVLTF.